This T cell receptor (beta chain) stems from a study of post-analysis software for immune sequencing data. About the study: The courses of disease that were included comprised relapsing-remitting, secondary progressive and progressive-relapsing multiple sclerosis.

Unique molecular identifiers had been added to the TCR beta cDNA libraries. A population of roughly 1 to 11 million T cells gave rise to 450,000 to 500,000 cDNA molecules. Using its own MiXCR run on the PCR reads, TCRdb lists one record per CDR3 protein. The data contain around 500,000 distinct CDR3 sequences, 30% to 40% of them seen just once; the ten biggest clones take up about 6%. The origin of this receptor is a girl aged 2 to 17 with multiple sclerosis. Sequenced sample: blood.

DNA for the CDR3: TGTGCCAGCAGTCAGTCGACTAGCGGGGGGAATTACAATGAGCAGTTCTTC. It specifies CASSQSTSGGNYNEQFF. J is TRBJ2-1 and V is TRBV6-6, with 13 bases aligning to TRBD2. Germline trimming cut 5 bases from V and 4 bases from J; bases unmatched to any gene: 8. The CDR3 sequence is 17 residues long. Germline V gene data show CDR1 as MNHNY and CDR2 as SVGAGI (reference sequence).